This T cell receptor beta chain came from a study of shared clonotypes between healthy human individuals. This clone was found once. TCRdb's copy holds only in-frame clones and misses some; the assay was immunoSEQ multiplex PCR. The sample has 2 million to 2.5 million clones, just under 95% seen once. After removal of 4 bases from V and 4 bases from J, the junction contained 19 bases not matched to a gene. Germline loops: CDR1 SGDLS, CDR2 YYNGEE. The CDR3 runs 19 residues. Sequences were obtained from naive CD4+ T cells from PBMCs. Subset in this sample: CD45RA+ positively selected. This sequence originates from a man between 18 and 35 years old in good health. Some clones in this sample may be carry-over from other donors' samples. This chain uses TRBV9 with TRBJ2-7; 11 bases align to TRBD2. The CDR3 sequence: CASSTHSGESSGREYEQYF. CDR3 bases: TGTGCCAGCAGCACACACTCCGGGGAAAGTAGCGGGAGGGAGTACGAGCAGTACTTC.